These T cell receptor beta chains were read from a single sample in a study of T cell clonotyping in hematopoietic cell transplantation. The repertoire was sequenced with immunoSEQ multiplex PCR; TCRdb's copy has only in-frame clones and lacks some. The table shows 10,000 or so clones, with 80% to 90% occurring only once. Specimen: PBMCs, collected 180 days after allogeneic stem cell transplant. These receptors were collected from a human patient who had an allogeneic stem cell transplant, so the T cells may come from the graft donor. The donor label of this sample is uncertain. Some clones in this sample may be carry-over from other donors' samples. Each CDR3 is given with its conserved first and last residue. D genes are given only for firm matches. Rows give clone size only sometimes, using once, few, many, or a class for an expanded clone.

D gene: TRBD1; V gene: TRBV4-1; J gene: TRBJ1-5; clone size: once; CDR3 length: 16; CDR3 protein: CASSQDRTGKDQPQHF; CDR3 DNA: TGCGCCAGCAGCCAAGATAGGACAGGAAAAGATCAGCCCCAGCATTTT
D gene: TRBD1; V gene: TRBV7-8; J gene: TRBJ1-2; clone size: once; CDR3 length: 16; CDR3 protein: CASSPEGLGQGYGYTF; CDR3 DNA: TGTGCCAGCAGCCCAGAGGGTCTGGGACAGGGCTATGGCTACACCTTC
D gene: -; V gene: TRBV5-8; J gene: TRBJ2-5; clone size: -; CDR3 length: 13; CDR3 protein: CASSLEQGQTQYF; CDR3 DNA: TGTGCCAGCAGCTTGGAACAGGGACAGACCCAGTACTTC
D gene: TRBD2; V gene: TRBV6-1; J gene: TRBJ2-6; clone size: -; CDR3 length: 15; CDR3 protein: CASSGGRAGANVLTF; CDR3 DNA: TGTGCCAGCAGTGGGGGGAGGGCCGGGGCCAACGTCCTGACTTTC
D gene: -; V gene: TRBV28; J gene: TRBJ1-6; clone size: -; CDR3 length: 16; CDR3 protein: CASVPSAGRRNSPLHF; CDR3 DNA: TGTGCCAGCGTTCCTTCCGCAGGGAGAAGAAATTCACCCCTCCACTTT
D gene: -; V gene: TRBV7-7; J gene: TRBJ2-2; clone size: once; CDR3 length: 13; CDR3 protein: CASSSSYTGELFF; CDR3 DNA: TGTGCCAGCAGCTCCAGTTACACCGGGGAGCTGTTTTTT
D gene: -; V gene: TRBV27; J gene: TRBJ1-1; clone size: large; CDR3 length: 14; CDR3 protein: CASSLPPPNTEAFF; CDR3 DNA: TGTGCCAGCAGCCTCCCACCCCCGAACACTGAAGCTTTCTTT
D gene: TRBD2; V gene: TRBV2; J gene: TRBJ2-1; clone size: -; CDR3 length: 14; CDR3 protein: CASSTSGGAGEQFF; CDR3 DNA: TGTGCCAGCAGTACTAGCGGGGGGGCTGGTGAGCAGTTCTTC
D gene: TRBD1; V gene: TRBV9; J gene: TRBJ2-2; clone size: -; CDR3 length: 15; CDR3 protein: CASTQDRGHTGELFF; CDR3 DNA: TGTGCCAGCACCCAAGACAGGGGGCACACCGGGGAGCTGTTTTTT
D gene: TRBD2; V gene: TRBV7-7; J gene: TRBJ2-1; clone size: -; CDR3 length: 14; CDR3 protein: CASSFSNGGDEQFF; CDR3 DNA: TGTGCCAGCAGCTTTTCGAACGGGGGGGATGAGCAGTTCTTC
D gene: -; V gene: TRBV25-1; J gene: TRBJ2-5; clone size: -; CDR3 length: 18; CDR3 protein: CASSPHRLERFSQETQYF; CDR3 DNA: TGTGCCAGCAGTCCTCACCGACTAGAAAGGTTCTCCCAAGAGACCCAGTACTTC
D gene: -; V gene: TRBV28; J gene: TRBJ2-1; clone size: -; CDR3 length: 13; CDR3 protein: CASSLRQVNEQFF; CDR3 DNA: TGTGCCAGCAGTTTGAGGCAGGTCAATGAGCAGTTCTTC
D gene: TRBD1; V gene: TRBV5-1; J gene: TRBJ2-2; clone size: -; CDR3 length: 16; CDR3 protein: CASSFLSQGVTGELFF; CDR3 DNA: TGCGCCAGCAGCTTTTTAAGTCAGGGGGTGACCGGGGAGCTGTTTTTT
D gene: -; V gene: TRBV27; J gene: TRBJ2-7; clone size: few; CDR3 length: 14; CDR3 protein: CASSLDSNSYEQYF; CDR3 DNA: TGTGCCAGCAGCCTTGACAGTAATTCCTACGAGCAGTACTTC
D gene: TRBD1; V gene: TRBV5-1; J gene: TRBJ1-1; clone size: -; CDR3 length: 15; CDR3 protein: CASSEAPSGGTEAFF; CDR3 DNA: TGCGCCAGCAGCGAGGCCCCCTCAGGGGGCACTGAAGCTTTCTTT
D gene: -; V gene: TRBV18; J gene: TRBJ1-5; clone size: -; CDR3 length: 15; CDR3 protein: CASSPDSYSNQPQHF; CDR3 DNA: TGTGCCAGCTCACCAGACAGTTATAGCAATCAGCCCCAGCATTTT
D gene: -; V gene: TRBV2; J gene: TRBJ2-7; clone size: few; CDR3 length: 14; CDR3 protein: CASSVRDADYEQYF; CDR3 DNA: TGTGCCAGCAGTGTACGGGACGCGGACTACGAGCAGTACTTC
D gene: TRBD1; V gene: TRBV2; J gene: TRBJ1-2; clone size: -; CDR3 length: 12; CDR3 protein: CASSETGDGYTF; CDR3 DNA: TGTGCCAGCAGTGAGACAGGGGACGGCTACACCTTC
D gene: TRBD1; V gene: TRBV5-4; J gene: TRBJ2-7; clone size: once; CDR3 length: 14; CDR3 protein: CASSFTGTGYEQYF; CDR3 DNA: TGTGCCAGCAGCTTCACCGGGACAGGGTACGAGCAGTACTTC
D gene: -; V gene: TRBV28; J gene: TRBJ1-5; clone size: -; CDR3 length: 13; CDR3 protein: CASSLMGNQPQHF; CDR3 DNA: TGTGCCAGCAGTTTAATGGGAAATCAGCCCCAGCATTTT
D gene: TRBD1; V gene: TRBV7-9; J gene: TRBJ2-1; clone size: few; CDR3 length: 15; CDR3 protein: CASSQGTGSYNEQFF; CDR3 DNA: TGTGCCAGCAGCCAGGGGACAGGGTCCTACAATGAGCAGTTCTTC
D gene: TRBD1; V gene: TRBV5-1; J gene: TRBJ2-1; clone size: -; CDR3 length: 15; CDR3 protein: CASSPIKIQGDEQFF; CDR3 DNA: TGCGCCAGCAGCCCAATAAAAATACAGGGGGATGAGCAGTTCTTC
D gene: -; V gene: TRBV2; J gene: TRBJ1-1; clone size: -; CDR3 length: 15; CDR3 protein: CASNYRGQGNTEAFF; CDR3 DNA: TGTGCCAGCAATTACCGGGGGCAGGGCAACACTGAAGCTTTCTTT
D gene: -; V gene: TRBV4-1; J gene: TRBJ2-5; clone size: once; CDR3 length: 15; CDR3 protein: CASSQVGTRRETQYF; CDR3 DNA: TGCGCCAGCAGCCAAGTGGGGACACGTAGGGAGACCCAGTACTTC
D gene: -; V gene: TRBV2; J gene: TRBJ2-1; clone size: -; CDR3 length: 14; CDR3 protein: CASYEGTSYNEQFF; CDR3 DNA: TGTGCCAGCTACGAGGGTACTAGCTACAATGAGCAGTTCTTC
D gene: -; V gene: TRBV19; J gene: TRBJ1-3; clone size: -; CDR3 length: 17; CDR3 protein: CATTLKPTPGVGNTIYF; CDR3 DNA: TGTGCCACCACCCTGAAACCAACACCCGGGGTCGGAAACACCATATATTTT
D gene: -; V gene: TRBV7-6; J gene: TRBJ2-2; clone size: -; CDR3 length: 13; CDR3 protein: CASNQERTGELFF; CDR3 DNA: TGTGCCAGCAACCAAGAAAGGACCGGGGAGCTGTTTTTT
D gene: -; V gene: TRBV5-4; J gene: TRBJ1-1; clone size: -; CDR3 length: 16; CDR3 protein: CASSLVLTQYSVEAFF; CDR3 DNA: TGTGCCAGCAGCTTGGTATTAACACAGTACTCCGTTGAAGCTTTCTTT
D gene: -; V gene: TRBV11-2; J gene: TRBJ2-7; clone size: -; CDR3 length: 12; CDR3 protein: CASSTWSYEQYF; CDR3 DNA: TGTGCCAGCAGCACGTGGAGCTACGAGCAGTACTTC
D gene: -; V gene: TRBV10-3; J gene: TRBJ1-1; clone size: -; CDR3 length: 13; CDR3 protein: CAISRTENTEAFF; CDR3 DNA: TGTGCCATCAGCAGGACGGAGAACACTGAAGCTTTCTTT
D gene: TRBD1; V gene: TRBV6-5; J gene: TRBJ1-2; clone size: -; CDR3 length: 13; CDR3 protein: CASRTDRDYGYTF; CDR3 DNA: TGTGCCAGCAGGACTGACAGGGACTATGGCTACACCTTC
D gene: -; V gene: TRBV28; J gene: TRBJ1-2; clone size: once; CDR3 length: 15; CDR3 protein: CASRYTPPDTYGYTF; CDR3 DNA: TGTGCCAGCAGGTATACCCCACCCGATACTTATGGCTACACCTTC
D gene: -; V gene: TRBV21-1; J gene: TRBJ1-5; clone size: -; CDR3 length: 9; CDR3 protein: CATEEPQHF; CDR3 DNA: TGTGCCACGGAAGAGCCCCAGCATTTT
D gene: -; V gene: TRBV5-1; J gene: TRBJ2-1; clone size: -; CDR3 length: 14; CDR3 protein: CASSLRINNNEQFF; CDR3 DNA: TGCGCCAGCAGCTTGAGAATCAACAACAATGAGCAGTTCTTC
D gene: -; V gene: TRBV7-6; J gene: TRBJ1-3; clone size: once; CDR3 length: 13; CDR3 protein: CASSLARGNTIYF; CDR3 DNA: TGTGCCAGCAGCTTAGCTAGAGGAAACACCATATATTTT
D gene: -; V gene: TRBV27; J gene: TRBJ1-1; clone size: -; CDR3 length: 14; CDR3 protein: CASRTNNRGTEAFF; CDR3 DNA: TGTGCCAGCAGGACGAATAATCGGGGCACTGAAGCTTTCTTT
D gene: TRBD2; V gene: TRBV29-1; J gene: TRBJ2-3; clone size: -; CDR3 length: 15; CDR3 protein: CSVEGGEGITDTQYF; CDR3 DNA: TGCAGCGTTGAAGGAGGGGAGGGAATCACAGATACGCAGTATTTT
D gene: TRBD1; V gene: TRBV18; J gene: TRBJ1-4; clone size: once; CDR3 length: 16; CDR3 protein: CASSPPVGTGQEKLFF; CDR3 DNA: TGTGCCAGCTCACCACCGGTGGGGACAGGGCAAGAAAAACTGTTTTTT
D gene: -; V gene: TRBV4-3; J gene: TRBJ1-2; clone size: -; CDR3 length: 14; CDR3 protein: CASSRTNTGSGYTF; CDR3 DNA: TGCGCCAGCAGCCGGACGAACACCGGCTCTGGCTACACCTTC
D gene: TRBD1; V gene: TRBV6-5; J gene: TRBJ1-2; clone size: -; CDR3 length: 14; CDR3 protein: CASSSSGTGYGYTF; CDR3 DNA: TGTGCCAGCAGCTCCTCCGGGACAGGCTATGGCTACACCTTC
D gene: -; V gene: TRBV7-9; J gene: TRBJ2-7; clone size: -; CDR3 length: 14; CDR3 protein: CASSSQSSSYEQYF; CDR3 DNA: TGTGCCAGCAGCTCCCAGTCGAGCTCCTACGAGCAGTACTTC
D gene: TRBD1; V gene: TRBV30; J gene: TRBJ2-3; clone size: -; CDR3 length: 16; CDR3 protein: CAWSVGQGGSTDTQYF; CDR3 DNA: TGTGCCTGGAGTGTAGGACAGGGTGGTAGCACAGATACGCAGTATTTT
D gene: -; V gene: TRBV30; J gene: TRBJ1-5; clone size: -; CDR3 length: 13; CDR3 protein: CAWRGRGARPQHF; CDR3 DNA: TGTGCCTGGAGAGGCAGGGGAGCCAGACCCCAGCATTTT
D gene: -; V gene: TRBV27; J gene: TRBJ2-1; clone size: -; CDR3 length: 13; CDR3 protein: CASSFYSDNEQFF; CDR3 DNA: TGTGCCAGCAGTTTTTACAGTGACAATGAGCAGTTCTTC
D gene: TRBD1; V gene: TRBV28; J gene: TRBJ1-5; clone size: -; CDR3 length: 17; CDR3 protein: CASSLPGTAYSNQPQHF; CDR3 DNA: TGTGCCAGCAGTTTACCCGGGACAGCATATAGCAATCAGCCCCAGCATTTT
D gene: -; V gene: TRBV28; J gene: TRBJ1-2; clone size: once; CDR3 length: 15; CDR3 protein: CASSSPAQGHYGYTF; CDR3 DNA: TGTGCCAGCAGTTCCCCCGCCCAGGGACACTATGGCTACACCTTC